This T cell receptor (beta chain) was observed in a study of T cells in Graves' hyperthyroidism and ophthalmopathy. The study's findings and limits: Ophthalmopathy was predicted by the model a median of approximately 6 months ahead of onset.

Germline CDR1 SGHRS, CDR2 YFSETQ. V lost 2 bases, J lost 3 bases, and 14 bases lay in between. The CDR3 is 15 residues long. Remarks on this clonotype: What it binds is unknown. A much larger clone differs from this one at a single base, so this may be a read error.

RNA transcripts were the template for amplifying TCR beta CDR3 regions. Initially, a first-round RT-PCR of the TCR CDR3 employed the HTBI primer set. TCRdb itself ran the multiplex PCR reads through MiXCR, one entry per CDR3 protein. The profile shows around 700,000 distinct CDR3 sequences, around 20% of them singletons. The source material was blood. This clonotype was sampled from a woman in her 50s with Graves' hyperthyroidism that later progressed to Graves' ophthalmopathy. This chain links TRBV5-1 with TRBJ1-1; D may be TRBD1 (5 bases). The chain's CDR3 is CASSFWGRAYTEAFF. The DNA for the CDR3 is TGCGCCAGCAGCTTTTGGGGACGGGCTTACACTGAAGCTTTCTTT.